The present TCR beta chain was sequenced within a study of T cell clones after liver transplantation. Overall study: As an antigen-independent comparator, third-party-reactive TCRbeta sequences came from pre-transplant mixed lymphocyte reactions.

Per germline, CDR1 SGHTA and CDR2 FQGNSA. The CDR3 consists of 15 residues. V trimming: 5 bases; J trimming: 5 bases; junction bases outside the gene matches: 7. General study points: Low donor cell numbers restricted donor-reactive repertoire measurement in a couple of subjects.

Clones were read by immunoSEQ multiplex PCR, and TCRdb kept only the in-frame ones, dropping some. The sample has about 33,000 clones; around 94% are singletons. As for this clone: The target antigen is unknown.

This sample comprised CD8+ T cells from blood, obtained 12 months after liver transplant. This TCR derives from a human patient who received a liver transplant. The graft donor may have contributed some T cells. This rearrangement joins TRBV7-2 to TRBJ1-5, with TRBD1 matching over 9 bases. CDR3 amino acids: CASSPGTGSYQPQHF. In DNA form, the CDR3 reads TGTGCCAGCAGCCCCGGGACAGGGTCGTATCAGCCCCAGCATTTT.